The present T cell receptor beta chain was sequenced within a study of early T cells in non-severe SARS-CoV-2 infection. Individual cDNA molecules were tagged with unique molecular identifiers. TCRdb re-called the 5' RACE reads through MiXCR, storing one row per CDR3 protein. The data contain approximately 64,000 distinct CDR3 sequences, 18% of them singletons. This clonotype was observed a few times. Specimen: whole blood, collected at baseline. The TCR sequence derives from an adult who was a healthcare worker with PCR-confirmed SARS-CoV-2 infection or an uninfected control (not recorded which).

This CDR3 is CASSHAVSPSGNTIYF. Written as DNA, the CDR3 is TGTGCCAGCAGCCATGCTGTATCCCCTTCTGGAAACACCATATATTTT. This chain uses TRBV3-1 with TRBJ1-3; no firm D call. The CDR3 extends over 16 amino acids. CDR1 is LGHDT, CDR2 YNNKEL, per germline (reference sequence). Trimming removed 3 bases from V and 1 base from J, with 13 bases in between.